The rows below give T cell receptor beta chains drawn from one sample of a study of T cell responses to AZD1222 COVID-19 vaccine. Repertoires were generated with immunoSEQ multiplex PCR, while TCRdb's copy carries only in-frame clones and drops some. Counted here are 45,000 to 55,000 clones, around 84% occurring once; the ten biggest clones make up about 10%. Sequencing used peripheral blood, obtained on day 0 of AZD1222 vaccination. These receptors came from an adult in good health. CDR3s include the opening cysteine and the closing phenylalanine or tryptophan. The D gene is left open where the match is weak. Not every row has a clone size; where given, it reads once, few, many or a size class.

TRBJ2-7,-,TRBV10-1,-,CASSTMTDYEQYF,TGCGCCAGCAGTACCATGACAGACTACGAGCAGTACTTC
TRBJ1-5,-,TRBV5-5,TRBD1,CASSSSTGNLGQPQHF,TGTGCCAGCAGTTCCTCGACAGGGAATTTGGGGCAGCCCCAGCATTTT
TRBJ1-3,-,TRBV6-5,-,CASRRATSGNTIYF,TGTGCCAGCCGCCGGGCCACCTCTGGAAACACCATATATTTT
TRBJ1-6,-,TRBV18,-,CASSPNSVSPLHF,TGTGCCAGCTCACCAAATTCGGTTTCACCCCTCCACTTT
TRBJ1-4,-,TRBV3-1/TRBV3-2,-,CASSPQRAGPWATNEKLFF,TGTGCCAGCAGCCCTCAGAGGGCAGGGCCTTGGGCAACTAATGAAAAACTGTTTTTT
TRBJ2-1,once,TRBV28,TRBD2,CASSPPGGKINEQFF,TGTGCCAGCAGTCCCCCCGGGGGGAAGATCAATGAGCAGTTCTTC
TRBJ1-1,-,TRBV6-6,-,CASSYGSRTNTEAFF,TGTGCCAGCAGTTACGGATCCCGAACGAACACTGAAGCTTTCTTT
TRBJ1-6,once,TRBV6-2/TRBV6-3,-,CASSQVENSPLHF,TGTGCCAGCAGTCAGGTTGAGAATTCACCCCTCCACTTT
TRBJ1-5,-,TRBV27,-,CASKVGNQPQHF,TGTGCCAGCAAAGTGGGCAATCAGCCCCAGCATTTT
TRBJ1-6,-,TRBV4-2,TRBD1,CASSRGQGNDSPLHF,TGTGCCAGCAGCCGAGGACAGGGGAACGATTCACCCCTCCACTTT
TRBJ2-5,-,TRBV6-1,-,CASSDGRKETQYF,TGTGCCAGCAGTGATGGACGAAAAGAGACCCAGTACTTC
TRBJ2-5,-,TRBV7-6,-,CASSRTIQETQYF,TGTGCCAGCAGCCGGACTATCCAAGAGACCCAGTACTTC
TRBJ2-2,once,TRBV28,-,CASNQRLVFFTGELFF,TGTGCCAGCAACCAGCGACTAGTCTTTTTCACCGGGGAGCTGTTTTTT
TRBJ2-2,few,TRBV27,TRBD2,CASSPGLAGVGELFF,TGTGCCAGCAGCCCGGGACTAGCGGGGGTAGGCGAGCTGTTTTTT
TRBJ1-1,-,TRBV11-2,TRBD1,CASTTPQGGSMNTEAFF,TGTGCCAGCACCACCCCACAGGGGGGGTCGATGAACACTGAAGCTTTCTTT
TRBJ1-4,-,TRBV4-2,TRBD1,CASSQSSGTGLEKLFF,TGTGCCAGCAGCCAGAGTTCCGGGACAGGGCTTGAAAAACTGTTTTTT
TRBJ1-3,-,TRBV4-3,-,CASSQDLGGPRNTIYF,TGCGCCAGCAGCCAAGATTTGGGGGGGCCGAGAAACACCATATATTTT
TRBJ1-3,-,TRBV4-2,-,CASSQERLGDGRLSSGNTIYF,TGTGCCAGCAGCCAAGAAAGGTTGGGGGACGGCAGATTGAGCTCTGGAAACACCATATATTTT
TRBJ1-2,-,TRBV3-1/TRBV3-2,TRBD1,CASASGAGGSYGYTF,TGTGCCAGCGCCTCCGGGGCAGGGGGTTCCTATGGCTACACCTTC
TRBJ1-2,few,TRBV12-3/TRBV12-4,TRBD1,CASSYDRDYGYTF,TGTGCCAGCAGCTATGACAGGGACTATGGCTACACCTTC
TRBJ1-1,-,TRBV18,TRBD1,CASSPTTGSTEAFF,TGTGCCAGCTCACCAACGACAGGGTCCACTGAAGCTTTCTTT
TRBJ1-3,-,TRBV6-2/TRBV6-3,-,CASSSVTVGNTIYF,TGTGCCAGCAGTTCCGTGACAGTTGGAAACACCATATATTTT
TRBJ1-5,once,TRBV6-1,TRBD1,CASSEWGQGGNQPQHF,TGTGCCAGCAGTGAATGGGGACAGGGAGGGAATCAGCCCCAGCATTTT
TRBJ2-7,once,TRBV9,-,CASSVGGGQLNKQYF,TGTGCCAGCAGCGTAGGAGGAGGACAGCTTAATAAGCAGTACTTC
TRBJ2-5,few,TRBV7-2,-,CASSLAGGPSETQYF,TGTGCCAGCAGCTTAGCGGGGGGGCCGAGTGAGACCCAGTACTTC
TRBJ2-5,-,TRBV18,-,CASSQGILETQYF,TGTGCCAGCTCACAAGGGATTCTCGAGACCCAGTACTTC
TRBJ1-5,-,TRBV28,-,CASSFLGGRKPQHF,TGTGCCAGCAGTTTCCTCGGGGGCAGAAAGCCCCAGCATTTT
TRBJ1-4,-,TRBV27,-,CASSLRGGRNEKLFF,TGTGCCAGCAGTTTAAGGGGGGGCCGCAATGAAAAACTGTTTTTT
TRBJ2-5,-,TRBV19,-,CASNSGETQYF,TGTGCCAGTAACTCCGGGGAGACCCAGTACTTC
TRBJ2-1,-,TRBV29-1,-,CSARRGQGPNEQFF,TGCAGCGCCCGTCGTGGGCAAGGGCCCAATGAGCAGTTCTTC
TRBJ1-2,-,TRBV15,TRBD1,CATSKAGQGASYGYTF,TGTGCCACCAGCAAAGCAGGACAGGGGGCGTCTTACGGCTACACCTTC
TRBJ1-1,-,TRBV7-9,-,CASSGRRNTEAFF,TGTGCCAGCAGCGGACGGCGGAACACTGAAGCTTTCTTT
TRBJ2-7,-,TRBV10-1,-,CASSENRRYEQYF,TGCGCCAGCAGTGAGAACAGACGATACGAGCAGTACTTC
TRBJ2-1,-,TRBV19,-,CASSFSTSNEQFF,TGTGCCAGTAGTTTTTCGACGAGCAATGAGCAGTTCTTC
TRBJ2-1,-,TRBV9,TRBD2,CASSVAGSYNEQFF,TGTGCCAGCAGTGTAGCGGGCTCCTACAATGAGCAGTTCTTC
TRBJ2-3,-,TRBV10-2,-,CASRNYISTDTQYF,TGCGCCAGCCGAAATTATATTAGCACAGATACGCAGTATTTT
TRBJ2-7,-,TRBV6-6,TRBD2,CASASGRYEQYF,TGTGCCAGCGCTAGCGGGAGGTACGAGCAGTACTTC
TRBJ2-1,-,TRBV5-8,-,CASSLWAGEYEQFF,TGTGCCAGCAGCTTGTGGGCAGGGGAATATGAGCAGTTCTTC
TRBJ1-6,-,TRBV28,TRBD1,CASSLDRVNSPLHF,TGTGCCAGCAGTTTGGACAGGGTAAATTCACCCCTCCACTTT
TRBJ2-1,-,TRBV9,-,CASSVVGMGGDEQFF,TGTGCCAGCAGCGTAGTGGGGATGGGTGGCGATGAGCAGTTCTTC
TRBJ2-2,-,TRBV12-5,TRBD1,CASRDRGLGTGELFF,TGTGCTAGCCGGGACAGGGGTTTGGGGACCGGGGAGCTGTTTTTT
TRBJ1-6,few,TRBV14,-,CASSQDYRTALNSPLHF,TGTGCCAGCAGCCAAGATTACAGAACAGCCCTTAATTCACCCCTCCACTTT
TRBJ1-4,-,TRBV5-4,-,CASRSGGPNEKLFF,TGTGCCAGCAGATCCGGGGGCCCTAATGAAAAACTGTTTTTT
TRBJ1-3,-,TRBV6-5,TRBD1,CASSRDRGSGNTIYF,TGTGCCAGCAGCCGCGACAGGGGCTCTGGAAACACCATATATTTT
TRBJ1-1,-,TRBV24-1,TRBD1,CATSETGGSEAFF,TGTGCCACCAGTGAGACAGGGGGTAGTGAAGCTTTCTTT
TRBJ2-7,-,TRBV7-8,TRBD1,CASSSTLTGEAYEQYF,TGTGCCAGCAGCTCTACTTTGACAGGGGAGGCCTACGAGCAGTACTTC
TRBJ2-3,-,TRBV29-1,-,CSVDLHPSGVGTDTQYF,TGCAGCGTCGATCTTCACCCGTCGGGAGTAGGCACAGATACGCAGTATTTT
TRBJ2-5,-,TRBV19,-,CASSIQVQETQYF,TGTGCCAGTAGTATACAGGTCCAAGAGACCCAGTACTTC
TRBJ1-5,-,TRBV18,-,CASEGSISQPQHF,TGTGCCAGCGAGGGGTCCATTAGTCAGCCCCAGCATTTT
TRBJ1-5,-,TRBV3-1/TRBV3-2,-,CASSQEPGINQPQHF,TGTGCCAGCAGCCAAGAGCCAGGGATCAATCAGCCCCAGCATTTT
TRBJ1-6,few,TRBV11-2,-,CASSLGSRVDSPLHF,TGTGCCAGCAGCTTAGGGAGCAGGGTGGATTCACCCCTCCACTTT
TRBJ2-2,-,TRBV15,TRBD2,CATSSPGGVRTGELFF,TGTGCCACCAGCTCCCCGGGGGGTGTTAGGACCGGGGAGCTGTTTTTT
TRBJ2-2,-,TRBV10-1,-,CASSQRTRTGELFF,TGCGCCAGCAGTCAAAGAACCCGCACCGGGGAGCTGTTTTTT
TRBJ2-1,-,TRBV15,-,CATSRTRGVDEQFF,TGTGCCACCAGCCGAACTAGGGGTGTCGATGAGCAGTTCTTC